The clone carrying this TCR beta chain turned up a few times. Antigen specificity is unknown. The data derive from a study of T-cell reconstitution after alpha-beta-depleted transplantation in children. Study conclusions and caveats: The study reportedly traced alpha-beta T cells about two months after transplant to several hundred expanded graft clones. The main origin of T-cell counts and diversity one year after transplant was newly produced T cells.

The library targeted TCRbeta and was prepared with unique molecular identifiers. MiXCR, run by TCRdb on the PCR reads, gives a single entry per CDR3 protein. The repertoire holds about 460,000 distinct CDR3 sequences, about 11% seen once, with just over 2% in the top ten. V dropped 5 bases and J dropped 0 bases, with 14 bases sitting between them. This CDR3 is built from 16 residues. Germline lookup yields CDR1 SGHAT and CDR2 FQDESV (reference sequence). The sequence was collected from a child under 10 years old with inherited bone marrow failure, due to receive a stem cell transplant. The gene calls are TRBV11-1 and TRBJ2-1; D is uncertain. The input for sequencing was PBMCs, taken before TCRalphabeta/CD19-depleted stem cell transplant. The CDR3 spells CASSPRHPSSYNEQFF. DNA of the CDR3: TGTGCCAGCAGCCCAAGACACCCGAGCTCCTACAATGAGCAGTTCTTC.